This T cell receptor (beta chain) derives from a study of CD8+ T cells in alopecia areata. A single count supports this clone. Treatment of the sample: oral pan-JAK inhibitor, 5-10 mg twice daily. The CDR3 extends over 14 amino acids. Looked up from germline, CDR1 is SGHRS and CDR2 is YFSETQ. V lost 1 base, J lost 3 bases, and 10 bases lay in between. RNA extraction and reverse transcription yielded cDNA as sequencing template. Assay: immunoSEQ multiplex PCR; the TCRdb copy retains only in-frame clones and omits some. The repertoire has under 350,000 clones, about 62% of them found once; the top ten carry about 1.7%.

The sample in question was CD4+ T cells sorted from blood, obtained at week 24, from a patient treated with tofacitinib. This receptor was taken from a human donor with alopecia areata. This chain links TRBV5-1 with TRBJ1-1; D unclear. The CDR3 reads CASSLQGLDTEAFF. CDR3 nucleotide sequence: TGCGCCAGCAGCTTGCAAGGGTTGGACACTGAAGCTTTCTTT. Full variable domain (missing parts from reference TRBV5-1 and TRBJ1-1): KAGVTQTPRYLIKTRGQQVTLSCSPISGHRSVSWYQQTPGQGLQFLFEYFSETQRNKGNFPGRFSGRQFSNSRSEMNVSTLELGDSALYLCASSLQGLDTEAFFGQGTRLTVV.